Presented here are 27 T cell receptor beta chains from one specimen sequenced in a study of T cells in tuberculosis. Sequencing was performed with immunoSEQ multiplex PCR; in TCRdb, only in-frame clones are kept and a portion is missing. Here the sample spans over 25,000 clones, around 90% being singletons. Time point denoted: new active TB diagnosis, blood taken before or within 7 days of starting treatment. Here the sequenced sample was PBMCs, taken at tuberculosis diagnosis. Every receptor here comes from an adult with tuberculosis.

The chain uses TRBV5-1 and TRBJ2-3, with 9 nucleotides matching TRBD1. The CDR3 extends over 14 amino acids. Germline CDR1 SGHRS, CDR2 YFSETQ. The J segment lost 4 bases and the V segment lost 2 bases, leaving 2 bases of the junction unmatched. CDR3 sequence reads: CASSLRTGADTQYF. The CDR3 nucleotides are TGCGCCAGCAGCTTACGGACAGGGGCAGATACGCAGTATTTT.

The chain joins TRBV19 to TRBJ2-7; a possible D gene is TRBD1 (6 bases). The germline CDR1 and CDR2 sequences are LNHDA and SQIVND (reference sequence). V lost 3 bases, J lost 0 bases, and 12 bases lay in between. The CDR3 runs to 15 residues. The CDR3 protein is CASSMSAGVSYEQYF. CDR3 DNA: TGTGCCAGTAGTATGTCGGCAGGGGTCTCCTACGAGCAGTACTTC.

V is TRBV7-9 and J is TRBJ2-2, with D maybe TRBD2 (6 bases). Germline CDR1 reads SEHNR; CDR2 reads FQNEAQ (reference sequence). With 1 base removed from V and 15 bases from J, the gap between germline ends came to 21 bases. CDR3 length: 15 residues. The chain's CDR3 is CASSLDPGLTGGMFF. The DNA for the CDR3 is TGTGCCAGCAGCTTAGACCCGGGACTCACTGGAGGGATGTTTTTT.

The V gene is TRBV2, the J gene TRBJ2-2, with D tentatively TRBD1 (6 bases). This CDR3 comprises 15 residues. The ends were cut back, 9 bases at V and 0 bases at J, with 14 bases in the middle. Germline lookup yields CDR1 SNHLY and CDR2 FYNNEI. The CDR3 DNA follows: TGTGCCAGAGGGGGTCGGAACGCGAACACCGGGGAGCTGTTTTTT. Amino acid sequence: CARGGRNANTGELFF.

The chain links TRBV28 to TRBJ2-1; D possibly corresponds to TRBD2 (6 bases). CDR1 MDHEN and CDR2 SYDVKM come from the germline V gene. Trimming shortened V by 5 bases and J by 6 bases, and 14 bases separated the two germline ends. The CDR3 covers 14 residues. The CDR3 DNA is TGTGCCAGCAGTAACCCGGGAGCGGTCAATGAGCAGTTCTTC. The encoded protein is CASSNPGAVNEQFF. Supplemented by reference TRBV28 and TRBJ2-1, the full variable domain reads DVKVTQSSRYLVKRTGEKVFLECVQDMDHENMFWYRQDPGLGLRLIYFSYDVKMKEKGDIPEGYSVSREKKERFSLILESASTNQTSMYLCASSNPGAVNEQFFGPGTRLTVL.

The chain carries TRBV6-1 and TRBJ1-1; the D is unclear. The germline CDR1 and CDR2 sequences are MNHNS and SASEGT. Trimming took off 5 bases at V and 6 bases at J, with 13 bases between the two ends. This CDR3 spans 13 amino acids. This CDR3 reads CASSKVGEAEAFF. CDR3 sequence (DNA): TGTGCCAGCAGTAAAGTTGGGGAGGCTGAAGCTTTCTTT.

The chain uses TRBV6-1 and TRBJ2-7; 7 bases agree with TRBD2. Germline V gene data show CDR1 as MNHNS and CDR2 as SASEGT. The V and J ends lost 4 bases and 3 bases, in that order; junction bases with no gene match: 9. CDR3 length: 15 amino acids. CDR3 sequence (DNA): TGTGCCAGCAGTGGGGGCAGCGGGAACCACTACGAGCAGTACTTC. As protein: CASSGGSGNHYEQYF.

The chain recombines TRBV6-5 with TRBJ1-1, with D possibly being TRBD1 (6 bases). CDR1 and CDR2 from the germline V gene are MNHEY and SVGAGI. The CDR3 spans 13 residues. V lost 5 bases and J 2 bases, leaving 9 bases between the germline ends. This chain's CDR3 is CASSKQGNTEAFF. The CDR3 DNA reads as TGTGCCAGCAGTAAACAGGGAAACACTGAAGCTTTCTTT.

CDR3 bases: TGTGCCAGCAGTGAAAGACAGGGCGCCCTGAACACTGAAGCTTTCTTT. It yields the protein CASSERQGALNTEAFF. This chain connects TRBV6-1 to TRBJ1-1; 7 positions match TRBD1. The trim removed 2 bases at V and 0 bases at J, leaving 6 bases unmatched. Germline values: CDR1 MNHNS, CDR2 SASEGT. This CDR3 is 16 amino acids long.

V usage is TRBV7-9 and J usage is TRBJ2-1; 12 positions agree with TRBD2. J lost 6 bases, V lost 1 base, and 4 bases had no gene match. CDR1 is SEHNR, CDR2 FQNEAQ, per germline (reference sequence). This CDR3 contains 16 residues. The CDR3 DNA follows: TGTGCCAGCAGCTTAGACCTAGCGGGAGGGGGCAATGAGCAGTTCTTC. Amino acids: CASSLDLAGGGNEQFF.

The rearrangement links TRBV23-1 to TRBJ1-5; TRBD1 agrees at 8 bases. TRBV23-1 is assigned to the ORF class and has an uncertain function. The trim removed 6 bases at V and 7 bases at J, leaving 17 bases unmatched. The length of the CDR3 is 17 residues. The CDR3 nucleotides are TGCGCCAGCAGACACACAACGTCCAGGGGGCGCCGACAGCCCCAGCATTTT. Encoded protein: CASRHTTSRGRRQPQHF.

The chain recombines TRBV30 with TRBJ2-2, with 7 bases identical to TRBD1. The CDR3 has 15 amino acids. V gave up 1 base and J gave up 1 base; unmatched junction bases: 3. Germline CDR1 and CDR2: GTSNPN and SVGIG (reference sequence). DNA for the CDR3: TGTGCCTGGAGTGCACGGGACAGGAACACCGGGGAGCTGTTTTTT. This encodes CAWSARDRNTGELFF.

The chain combines TRBV7-9 with TRBJ2-3; 7 bases line up with TRBD1. Germline V gene data show CDR1 as SEHNR and CDR2 as FQNEAQ (reference sequence). The ends lost 5 bases at V and 2 bases at J; junction bases unmatched: 7. CDR3 length: 15 residues. The DNA of the CDR3 is TGTGCCAGCAGCCCCGGGACAGCCGCCACAGATACGCAGTATTTT. Encoded protein: CASSPGTAATDTQYF.

This chain joins TRBV27 and TRBJ1-4; possibly TRBD1 for D (5 bases). Trimming shortened V by 6 bases and J by 0 bases, and 17 bases separated the two germline ends. The germline V gene encodes CDR1 MNHEY and CDR2 SMNVEV (reference sequence). The CDR3 is 17 amino acids. The DNA of the CDR3 is TGTGCCAGCAGAAGTTTAGAGGGACTTGCAACTAATGAAAAACTGTTTTTT. It encodes CASRSLEGLATNEKLFF.

The chain combines TRBV29-1 with TRBJ1-2; a weak D match, TRBD1 (5 bases). Germline assignment: CDR1 SQVTM and CDR2 ANQGSEA. Trimming removed 3 bases at V and 7 bases at J, with 27 bases between. The length of the CDR3 is 17 residues. This CDR3 is CSVDPLAAGRGFSGYTF. The CDR3 DNA reads as TGCAGCGTTGACCCCCTGGCAGCGGGGCGCGGGTTCTCTGGCTACACCTTC.

The rearrangement uses TRBV29-1 and TRBJ1-2; D is unresolved. This CDR3 comprises 18 residues. Germline V gene lookup returns CDR1 SQVTM and CDR2 ANQGSEA. V was cut by 3 bases and J by 4 bases, with 27 bases left in between. The CDR3 bases are TGCAGCGTTGAGGCCCACGGTCCCCGTACGTCGGCGGTCTATGGCTACACCTTC. Protein: CSVEAHGPRTSAVYGYTF.

The rearrangement uses TRBV6-5 and TRBJ1-5, with D hard to call. This CDR3 has 13 amino acids. CDR1 and CDR2 from the germline V gene are MNHEY and SVGAGI. Trimming left V 6 bases short and J 2 bases short, with 8 bases between. Written as DNA, the CDR3 is TGTGCCAGCAGGCCTACGGGCAATCAGCCCCAGCATTTT. Residues: CASRPTGNQPQHF.

The chain couples TRBV5-1 to TRBJ2-7, with D unclear. The germline CDR1 and CDR2 sequences are SGHRS and YFSETQ. Trimming shortened V by 4 bases and J by 3 bases, and 5 bases separated the two germline ends. The CDR3 is 11 amino acids. In DNA form, the CDR3 reads TGCGCCAGCAGCCGGTACTACGAGCAGTACTTC. Translation gives CASSRYYEQYF.

The chain employs TRBV18 and TRBJ2-1; TRBD2 matches 7 bases. The junction had 8 bases not matched to a gene; V was cut back by 4 bases and J by 5 bases. Germline V lookup: CDR1 KGHSH, CDR2 LQKENI. The CDR3 totals 15 residues. CDR3 sequence: CASSRGGQGDNEQFF. DNA for the CDR3: TGTGCCAGCTCACGGGGAGGGCAGGGAGACAATGAGCAGTTCTTC.

This clone has a single count. The genes are TRBV19 and TRBJ2-2, with D tentatively TRBD1 (5 bases). CDR3 size: 13 residues. The germline V gene encodes CDR1 LNHDA and CDR2 SQIVND (reference sequence). The V and J ends lost 5 bases and 4 bases respectively, with 8 bases between them. CDR3: CASSGAGTGELFF. The CDR3 DNA sequence: TGTGCCAGTAGTGGGGCCGGCACCGGGGAGCTGTTTTTT.

V is TRBV25-1 and J is TRBJ1-1; a possible D gene is TRBD1 (6 bases). CDR3 length: 14 amino acids. Germline-derived CDR1 and CDR2 are MGHDK and SYGVNS. V shed 4 bases and J shed 2 bases, with 11 bases lying between them. The chain's CDR3 is CASSGQGQNTEAFF. For the CDR3, the DNA is TGTGCCAGCAGTGGCCAGGGACAAAACACTGAAGCTTTCTTT.

The V gene is TRBV28, the J gene TRBJ2-7; TRBD2 aligns across 9 bases. The ends lost 5 bases at V and 1 base at J; junction bases unmatched: 27. The CDR3 has 22 amino acids. CDR1 is MDHEN, CDR2 SYDVKM, per germline. The CDR3 DNA reads TGTGCCAGCAGTAGCCCACCCCCAGGACGGCAGGGTGGGCTAGCGGGATCCTACGAGCAGTACTTC. Translated, it gives CASSSPPPGRQGGLAGSYEQYF.

This clone occurred once. CDR3 in amino acids: CASSRLANMANYGYTF. CDR3 coding DNA: TGTGCCAGCAGCCGTCTCGCAAATATGGCCAACTATGGCTACACCTTC. The chain links TRBV11-2 to TRBJ1-2; no clear D. Trimming cost V 5 bases and J 2 bases, with 18 bases left between them. The V gene's germline CDR1 is SGHAT and CDR2 FQNNGV. This CDR3 comprises 16 residues.

The chain combines TRBV2 with TRBJ1-5; TRBD1 aligns across 7 bases. This CDR3 has 13 residues. Germline V gene data show CDR1 as SNHLY and CDR2 as FYNNEI. V lost 7 bases and J lost 6; bases outside the gene matches: 6. The CDR3 is CASNNRGGQPQHF. The CDR3, as DNA: TGTGCCAGCAACAACAGGGGTGGTCAGCCCCAGCATTTT.

The chain is built from TRBV7-2 and TRBJ2-5; D is undetermined. Germline CDR1 SGHTA, CDR2 FQGNSA. The CDR3 has 12 residues. Trimming took 2 bases from V and 5 from J, leaving 6 bases between them. The CDR3 region is CASSLWQETQYF. CDR3 sequence (DNA): TGTGCCAGCAGCTTATGGCAGGAGACCCAGTACTTC.

V gene TRBV5-5 combines with J gene TRBJ2-1; 8 nucleotides match TRBD2. From germline, CDR1 is SGHKS and CDR2 YYEKEE (reference sequence). V gave up 4 bases and J gave up 10 bases; unmatched junction bases: 13. The CDR3 extends over 15 amino acids. CDR3 sequence (DNA): TGTGCCAGCAGCCAGGGCCCGGGAGGGCCAAGGGAGCAGTTCTTC. Its protein product is CASSQGPGGPREQFF.

The chain has TRBV11-2 and TRBJ1-6, with D perhaps matching TRBD1 (6 bases). V lost 0 bases and J lost 14, with 14 bases in between. There are 14 residues in the CDR3. Germline V gene sequence: CDR1 SGHAT, CDR2 FQNNGV. CDR3 residues: CASSLDQGYSTLHF. DNA of the CDR3: TGTGCCAGCAGCTTAGACCAGGGGTATAGCACCCTCCACTTT.